In this sample, the clone carrying this T cell receptor beta chain turned up many times. No antigen is known for it. This specimen belongs to a study of T cells after yellow fever vaccination. Study-wide findings and caveats: Primary-vaccination clones mostly resurfaced post-booster (96% CD4, roughly 87% CD8). The presence of abundant clonotypes contaminating from the bulk population was possible in FACS-sorted repertoires. Some clonotypes, a small share, were shared between CD4 and CD8 compartments.

For TCR, cDNA came from 5'RACE template switching, which added a universal primer site and UMIs. Each CDR3 protein gets one entry after TCRdb re-called the 5' RACE reads with MiXCR. The sample yields some 350,000 distinct CDR3 sequences, 3% to 4.5% seen once. This clonotype was obtained from a man between 18 and 35 years old who received the YFV17D yellow fever vaccine. The sequences come from PBMCs, collected 5 days after the yellow fever booster vaccination.

Here the CDR3 reads CASSQAVGNTIYF. CDR3 DNA sequence: TGTGCCAGCAGCCAAGCAGTCGGAAACACCATATATTTT. This rearrangement joins TRBV4-2 to TRBJ1-3; no reliable D call. There are 13 residues in the CDR3. Germline V gene data show CDR1 as LGHNA and CDR2 as YNFKEQ. Trimming took 1 base from V and 4 from J, leaving 5 bases between them.